Each of the 10 T cell receptor beta chains below was sequenced from the same sample in a study of shared clonotypes between healthy human individuals (dated by TCRdb to 2020 to 2022). The protocol used for the library was the immunoSEQ multiplex PCR assay. Here the immuneACCESS table is served through TCRdb, limited to in-frame sequences with V and J called. Missing clones are a known gap in these copies; in checked studies unresolved V genes cover under half, and the rest lacks a known reason. The sample yields nearly 1,000,000 clones; 76% were counted once. The top ten hold approximately 1.5% of the sample. Sequencing was performed on memory CD4+ T cells sorted from blood. What the cell subset or site label conveys for this sample: CD45RA-negative fraction. These receptors came from a man aged 18 to 30 in good health.

V usage is TRBV30 and J usage is TRBJ1-4; D remains ambiguous. The CDR3 runs 11 residues. V lost 2 bases to trimming and J lost 4 bases, with 2 bases between them. Per the germline V gene, CDR1 is GTSNPN and CDR2 is SVGIG (reference sequence). CDR3 coding DNA: TGTGCCTGGAGTTTTAATGAAAAACTGTTTTTT. Translated: CAWSFNEKLFF. The variable domain in full, with the rest retrieved from reference TRBV30 and TRBJ1-4, is SQTIHQWPATLVQPVGSPLSLECTVEGTSNPNLYWYRQAAGRGLQLLFYSVGIGQISSEVPQNLSASRPQDRQFILSSKKLLLSDSGFYLCAWSFNEKLFFGSGTQLSVL.

The V gene is TRBV18, the J gene TRBJ2-4, with D possibly being TRBD2 (5 bases). Germline CDR1 and CDR2: KGHSH and LQKENI. CDR3 length: 14 amino acids. The germline V and J ends were trimmed by 8 bases and 2 bases, with 13 bases remaining between them. CDR3 region: CASHEGWTKNIQYF. The CDR3 DNA reads as TGTGCCAGCCACGAGGGTTGGACCAAAAACATTCAGTACTTC.

The chain recombines TRBV7-9 with TRBJ2-2, with D possibly being TRBD1 (5 bases). The CDR3 spans 17 residues. CDR1 and CDR2 from the germline V gene are SEHNR and FQNEAQ (reference sequence). Trimming removed 5 bases from V and 2 bases from J, with 18 bases in between. The CDR3 reads CASSPDAGHRNTGELFF. CDR3 nucleotides: TGTGCCAGCAGCCCAGACGCAGGGCATCGAAACACCGGGGAGCTGTTTTTT.

This chain links TRBV6-5 with TRBJ2-5; no definite D call. The CDR3 is 11 residues long. CDR1 and CDR2 (germline): MNHEY, SVGAGI. The ends were cut back, 7 bases at V and 5 bases at J, with 8 bases in the middle. CDR3 protein: CASTNFETQYF. CDR3 sequence (DNA): TGTGCCAGCACCAATTTTGAGACCCAGTACTTC.

A remark on this clone: This clone may be a read error of a much larger clone one base away. Other DNA sequences of this sample code for an identical CDR3. This chain links TRBV18 with TRBJ2-5; D not resolved. The CDR3 is made up of 11 amino acids. The germline V gene has CDR1 KGHSH and CDR2 LQKENI. V shed 4 bases and J shed 1 base, with 1 base lying between them. CDR3 sequence: CASSLQETQYF. The CDR3 DNA follows: TGTGCCAGCTCACTCCAAGAGACCCAGTACTTC.

V is TRBV6-1 and J is TRBJ2-3; TRBD2 matches at 12 bases. CDR3 size: 15 residues. The germline V gene encodes CDR1 MNHNS and CDR2 SASEGT. Trimming removed 2 bases from V and 10 bases from J; junction bases left unmatched: 7. The CDR3 nucleotides are TGTGCCAGCAGTGAAACTAGCGGGGGGTCTACTGCGCAGTATTTT. Translated: CASSETSGGSTAQYF.

This clone occurred a few times. V and J are TRBV19 and TRBJ1-1, with D perhaps matching TRBD1 (5 bases). V was trimmed by 4 bases and J by 8 bases, leaving 17 bases between them. Looked up from germline, CDR1 is LNHDA and CDR2 is SQIVND (reference sequence). The length of the CDR3 is 14 residues. The DNA of the CDR3 is TGTGCCAGTAGTACTTGGGGTGAGGGGCAGGAAGCTTTCTTT. Translation gives CASSTWGEGQEAFF.

CDR3 in DNA: TGTGCCAGCAGCGTAGAAACAGGCGCCGCCACCGGGGAGCTGTTTTTT. It specifies CASSVETGAATGELFF. This rearrangement joins TRBV9 to TRBJ2-2; TRBD1 is a possible D gene (5 bases). V was pared by 0 bases and J by 4 bases, with 13 bases between. Germline V gene lookup returns CDR1 SGDLS and CDR2 YYNGEE. This CDR3 contains 16 residues.

This clone has just a few counts. The chain joins TRBV7-9 to TRBJ1-4; D is uncertain. V dropped 4 bases and J dropped 3 bases, with 21 bases sitting between them. In germline, CDR1 is SEHNR, CDR2 FQNEAQ (reference sequence). The CDR3 is 18 amino acids. CDR3 amino acids: CASSSGTGPTGSNEKLFF. The CDR3 DNA is TGTGCCAGCAGCTCGGGCACGGGTCCAACGGGTTCTAATGAAAAACTGTTTTTT.

This chain joins TRBV11-3 and TRBJ2-3, with 8 bases lining up with TRBD2. CDR1 and CDR2 from the germline V gene are SGHNT and YENEEA. With 5 bases clipped from V and 4 bases from J, the junction kept 2 bases outside the gene matches. The CDR3 totals 13 residues. The CDR3 spells CASSLGGADTQYF. The CDR3 nucleotides are TGTGCCAGCAGCCTCGGGGGGGCAGATACGCAGTATTTT.